The clone carrying this TCR beta chain was found a few times. Its specificity is unknown. The entry originates in a study of T-cell reconstitution after alpha-beta-depleted transplantation in children. Unique molecular identifiers tagged the TCRbeta library. TCRdb analysed the PCR reads with MiXCR anew, one entry per CDR3 protein. The sample has about 250,000 distinct CDR3 sequences, around 25% seen once; the top ten hold about 5%. The V and J ends lost 6 bases and 1 base respectively, with 17 bases between them. This CDR3 comprises 15 residues. The V gene's germline CDR1 is SQVTM and CDR2 ANQGSEA. Study-level points and caveats: The study traced high day-60 TCRbeta diversity in some patients to surviving recipient T cells and thymic progenitors. The origin of alpha-beta T cells about two months after transplant was reportedly several hundred expanded graft clones. A year post-transplant, T-cell counts and diversity derived mostly from newly produced T cells.

The genes are TRBV29-1 and TRBJ2-3, with D tentatively TRBD2 (6 bases). This clonotype originated in a female patient aged 2 to 10 who had a stem cell transplant for congenital amegakaryocytic thrombocytopenia, so the T cells may come from the graft donor. This specimen was PBMCs, mostly from graft donor cells, taken 360 days after TCRalphabeta/CD19-depleted stem cell transplant. The CDR3 spells CSVLGRGSGTDTQYF. In nucleotides, the CDR3 is TGCAGCGTCCTAGGCCGGGGGTCGGGCACAGATACGCAGTATTTT.